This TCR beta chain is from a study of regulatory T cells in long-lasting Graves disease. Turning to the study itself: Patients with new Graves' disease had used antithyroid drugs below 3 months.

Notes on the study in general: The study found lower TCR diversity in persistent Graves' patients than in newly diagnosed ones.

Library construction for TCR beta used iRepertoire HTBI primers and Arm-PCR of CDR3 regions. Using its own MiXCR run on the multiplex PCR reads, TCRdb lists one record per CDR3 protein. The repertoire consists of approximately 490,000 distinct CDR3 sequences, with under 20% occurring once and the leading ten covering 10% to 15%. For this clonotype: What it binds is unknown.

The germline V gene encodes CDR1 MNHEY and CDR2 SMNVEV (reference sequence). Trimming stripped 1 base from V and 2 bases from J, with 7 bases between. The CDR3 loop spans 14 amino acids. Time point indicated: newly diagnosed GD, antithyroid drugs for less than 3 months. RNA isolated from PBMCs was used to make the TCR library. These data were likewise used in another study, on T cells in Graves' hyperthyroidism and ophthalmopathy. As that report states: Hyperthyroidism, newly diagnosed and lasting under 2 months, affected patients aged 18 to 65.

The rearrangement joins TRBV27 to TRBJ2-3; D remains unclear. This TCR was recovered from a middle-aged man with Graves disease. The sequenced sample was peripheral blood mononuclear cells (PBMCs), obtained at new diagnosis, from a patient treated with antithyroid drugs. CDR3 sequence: CASSLLSYTDTQYF. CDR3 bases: TGTGCCAGCAGTTTATTGTCCTACACAGATACGCAGTATTTT.